This T cell receptor beta chain was sequenced for a study of blood T cells in healthy people across ages. Details on this clonotype: Antigen specificity is unknown.

Combining a sample-barcoded 5' primer with a J-beta primer mix, a second PCR ran for roughly 6 to 11 cycles. Each single sample gave us at least 2.5 million CDR3-containing paired-end reads. Each CDR3 protein is one row after TCRdb ran MiXCR on the 5' RACE reads. This table holds roughly 1.4 million distinct CDR3 sequences, roughly 64% found once. The length of the CDR3 is 15 residues. Germline assignment: CDR1 SGHNT and CDR2 YENEEA. J gave up 5 bases and V 2 bases, and 7 bases lay outside the gene matches. Donor samples were obtained from healthy Caucasian individuals from Russia, aged 6 to 90. Broader study findings: The study found more naive CD4+ cells and higher diversity in long-lived than aged donors.

The receptor was derived from a man aged 18 to 35 in good health. What was sequenced was blood. This chain joins TRBV11-3 and TRBJ2-3; 7 bases line up with TRBD1. CDR3 DNA sequence: TGTGCCAGCAGCTTAACAGGGGCGCTGGGAGATACGCAGTATTTT. Translation: CASSLTGALGDTQYF. The variable domain in full, with the rest retrieved from reference TRBV11-3 and TRBJ2-3, is EAGVVQSPRYKIIEKKQPVAFWCNPISGHNTLYWYLQNLGQGPELLIRYENEEAVDDSQLPKDRFSAERLKGVDSTLKIQPAELGDSAVYLCASSLTGALGDTQYFGPGTRLTVL.